This is a list of T cell receptor beta chains from one sample in a study of blood T cell repertoires in COVID-19. Sequencing was performed with immunoSEQ multiplex PCR; in TCRdb, only in-frame clones are kept and a portion is missing. The profile shows some 45,000 clones, roughly 86% of them singletons. Sequencing was done on a sample of peripheral blood. The receptors shown here come from a man aged 55 to 70 with active COVID-19. The CDR3 runs from the conserved cysteine through the conserved F or W. The D gene is left open where the match is weak.

d_call,v_call,j_call,cdr3_aa,cdr3_nt
TRBD1,TRBV6-5,TRBJ2-5,CASSYFGQGQETQYF,TGTGCCAGCAGTTACTTCGGACAGGGGCAAGAGACCCAGTACTTC
TRBD1,TRBV19,TRBJ1-2,CASSEGDRGLGYTF,TGTGCCAGTAGTGAAGGGGACAGGGGGCTTGGCTACACCTTC
TRBD1,TRBV4-1,TRBJ2-1,CASSQPGQGYDEQFF,TGCGCCAGCAGCCAGCCGGGACAGGGTTACGATGAGCAGTTCTTC
.,TRBV6-5,TRBJ1-1,CASSYRDTNTEAFF,TGTGCCAGCAGTTACAGAGATACGAACACTGAAGCTTTCTTT
.,TRBV28,TRBJ1-5,CASSFRGRSNQPQHF,TGTGCCAGCAGTTTTCGGGGGAGGAGCAATCAGCCCCAGCATTTT
.,TRBV19,TRBJ2-1,CASSIAYGRGEQFF,TGTGCCAGTAGTATAGCCTACGGGCGCGGGGAGCAGTTCTTC
.,TRBV6-5,TRBJ1-3,CASSIRGPGNTIYF,TGTGCCAGCAGTATAAGGGGCCCTGGAAACACCATATATTTT
TRBD2,TRBV7-9,TRBJ2-1,CASSHGTTASYNEQFF,TGTGCCAGCAGCCATGGGACTACCGCCTCCTACAATGAGCAGTTCTTC
TRBD2,TRBV11-2,TRBJ2-7,CASSLDGTSGSSYEQYF,TGTGCCAGCAGCTTAGATGGTACTAGCGGGAGCTCCTACGAGCAGTACTTC
.,TRBV3-1/TRBV3-2,TRBJ2-4,CASRTGNIQYF,TGTGCCAGCCGAACCGGGAACATTCAGTACTTC
.,TRBV4-1,TRBJ2-3,CASSQGLASDTQYF,TGCGCCAGCAGCCAAGGGCTAGCGTCAGATACGCAGTATTTT
TRBD1,TRBV6-5,TRBJ2-3,CASSYDRGTDTQYF,TGTGCCAGCAGTTACGACAGGGGGACAGATACGCAGTATTTT
TRBD1,TRBV6-1,TRBJ1-2,CASSEGGTGVPYGYTF,TGTGCCAGCAGTGAAGGGGGGACAGGGGTCCCCTATGGCTACACCTTC
TRBD1,TRBV5-4,TRBJ1-1,CASSQSPTGGHDTEAFF,TGTGCCAGCAGCCAAAGCCCGACAGGGGGACATGACACTGAAGCTTTCTTT